The clone carrying this T cell receptor beta chain was seen a single time. Its specificity is unknown. Germline CDR1 MDHEN, CDR2 SYDVKM. This CDR3 has 14 amino acids. V trimming: 5 bases; J trimming: 6 bases; junction bases outside the gene matches: 5. The PCR ran on 60 Vbeta and 13 Jbeta primers. Using immunoSEQ multiplex PCR, the repertoire was profiled, and TCRdb retains in-frame clones only, with some absent. The table includes about 150,000 clones, roughly 80% detected once. The sample is drawn from a study of cytomegalovirus exposure and HLA in healthy donors. Study-level points and caveats: Because they were indistinguishable, some V segments, including TRBV6-2 and TRBV6-3, were excluded. Differences between HLA loci emerged in a later analysis of TCR association rates, with DRB1 most and HLA-C fewest.

The chain recombines TRBV28 with TRBJ1-1, with TRBD1 identical over 11 bases. Specimen: PBMCs. The clonotype was recovered from a man younger than 30 in good health and CMV-seropositive. CDR3 amino acids: CASSPDRGRPEAFF. The CDR3 coding sequence is TGTGCCAGCAGTCCGGACAGGGGGCGGCCTGAAGCTTTCTTT.